Following are 9 T cell receptor beta chains from one sample sequenced in a study of identical twins' blood T cells (dated by TCRdb to the early 2010s). The library was built by means of 5' RACE. Sequencing was performed on an Illumina Genome Analyzer IIx. In-frame beta chains were kept once TCRdb had trimmed the public reads at Q25 with fastp and called clones with MiXCR. Records with the same CDR3 protein are collapsed into one entry carrying the most frequent genes and DNA. The sample profile shows 300,000 to 400,000 distinct CDR3 sequences; under 30% of them were found once. About 6% of the sample rests with the top ten. The sequenced sample was PBMCs. These TCRs come from a woman aged 18-55 years in good health.

This clonotype was seen a single time. A much larger clone sits a single nucleotide away, making a read error possible. The final CDR3 position lacks the conserved phenylalanine or tryptophan, pointing to a likely read error. The J gene is TRBJ1-3, the V gene TRBV6-6; the D is unclear. This CDR3 is 14 amino acids long. Germline V gene data show CDR1 as MNHNY and CDR2 as SVGAGI (reference sequence). The V end was cut by 6 bases, the J end by 4 bases, with 13 bases between. CDR3 nucleotide sequence: TGTGCCAGCAGATTAGCCCGGGAGGGAAACACCATATATTCT. Protein sequence: CASRLAREGNTIYS.

In the case of this clonotype: At one end the junction does not follow the germline gene, possibly because of a read error. The rearrangement links TRBV7-2 to TRBJ1-2; possibly TRBD1 for D (5 bases). This CDR3 is 12 amino acids long. The V gene's germline CDR1 is SGHTA and CDR2 FQGNSA. The chain's CDR3 is CASSLANKEDTF. The CDR3 DNA follows: TGTGCCAGCAGCTTAGCTAACAAAGAGGACACCTTT. The full variable domain, in which reference TRBV7-2 and TRBJ1-2 provide the parts outside the CDR3, is GAGVSQSPSNKVTEKGKDVELRCDPISGHTALYWYRQSLGQGLEFLIYFQGNSAPDKSGLPSDRFSAERTGGSVSTLTIQRTQQEDSAVYLCASSLANKEDTFGSGTRLTVV.

V is TRBV11-3 and J is TRBJ1-1, with D maybe TRBD1 (6 bases). CDR1 and CDR2 (germline): SGHNT, YENEEA. The CDR3 consists of 14 residues. Trimming removed 3 bases from V and 3 bases from J, with 11 bases in between. The CDR3 coding sequence is TGTGCCAGCAGCTTTGGACAGACGGACACTGAAGCTTTCTTT. Translated, it gives CASSFGQTDTEAFF.

This clonotype was detected only a few times. The chain uses TRBV14 and TRBJ1-2; no reliable D call. With 5 bases removed from V and 8 bases from J, the gap between germline ends came to 15 bases. Germline loops: CDR1 SGHDN, CDR2 FVKESK. The CDR3 extends over 13 amino acids. The DNA of the CDR3 is TGTGCCAGCAGCAGGGAATTGACTCTCGGCTACACCTTC. Protein sequence: CASSRELTLGYTF.

This clonotype has only a few counts. J is TRBJ1-4 and V is TRBV4-2; no firm D call. The CDR3 is made up of 12 amino acids. In germline, CDR1 is LGHNA, CDR2 YNFKEQ. Trimming removed 1 base from V and 13 bases from J, with 10 bases in between. In DNA form, the CDR3 reads TGTGCCAGCAGCCAAGGAGATGGAATACTGTTTTTT. This codes for CASSQGDGILFF.

This clonotype came up a few times. The chain recombines TRBV19 with TRBJ2-1, with TRBD1 as a possible D gene (5 bases). The CDR3 consists of 13 residues. V was trimmed by 0 bases and J by 10 bases, leaving 10 bases between them. Germline CDR1 LNHDA, CDR2 SQIVND (reference sequence). This CDR3 reads CASSIESGLEQFF. CDR3 sequence (DNA): TGTGCCAGTAGTATAGAATCAGGGCTCGAGCAGTTCTTC.

This clonotype was seen a handful of times. The chain has TRBV7-9 and TRBJ2-3; the match to TRBD2 covers 8 bases. This CDR3 is 19 amino acids long. The germline V gene has CDR1 SEHNR and CDR2 FQNEAQ (reference sequence). The V and J ends lost 1 base and 2 bases, in that order; junction bases with no gene match: 14. The CDR3 sequence is CASSLDLGKLAATTDTQYF. Here the CDR3 DNA reads TGTGCCAGCAGCTTAGACTTGGGGAAACTAGCGGCAACCACAGATACGCAGTATTTT.

This clonotype has a handful of counts. J is TRBJ2-3 and V is TRBV20-1, with TRBD2 matching over 7 bases. CDR3 length: 13 residues. In germline, CDR1 is DFQATT, CDR2 SNEGSKA (reference sequence). V was pared by 8 bases and J by 0 bases, with 5 bases of the junction left unmatched. The CDR3 DNA is TGCAGTCTTCTAGCGGAGAGCACAGATACGCAGTATTTT. It specifies CSLLAESTDTQYF.

The V and J genes are TRBV20-1 and TRBJ1-2; TRBD1 is a possible D gene (5 bases). Germline V lookup: CDR1 DFQATT, CDR2 SNEGSKA (reference sequence). CDR3 length equals 16 residues. V was pared by 5 bases and J by 5 bases, with 24 bases between. CDR3 DNA: TGCAGTGCTGCACCTGGGACCTGGAATACCCAATATGGCTACACCTTC. Protein sequence: CSAAPGTWNTQYGYTF.